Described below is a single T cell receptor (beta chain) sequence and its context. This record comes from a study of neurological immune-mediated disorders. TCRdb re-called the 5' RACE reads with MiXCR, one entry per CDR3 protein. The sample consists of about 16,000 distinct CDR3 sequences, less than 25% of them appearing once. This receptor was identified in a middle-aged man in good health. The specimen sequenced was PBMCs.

In nucleotides, the CDR3 is TGTGCCACCAGTCCAATGACTAGCGACACCGGGGAGCTGTTTTTT. This translates into CATSPMTSDTGELFF. The rearrangement uses TRBV24-1 and TRBJ2-2; 8 nucleotides agree with TRBD2. The germline CDR1 and CDR2 sequences are KGHDR and SFDVKD. CDR3 length: 15 amino acids. The V segment lost 6 bases and the J segment 3 bases; nucleotides outside the gene matches: 5.